This paragraph reports one T cell receptor (beta chain). After removal of 7 bases from V and 4 bases from J, the junction contained 9 bases not matched to a gene. This CDR3 region has 14 residues. The germline V gene encodes CDR1 SNHLY and CDR2 FYNNEI. The data derive from a study of cytomegalovirus exposure and HLA in healthy donors. Across the whole study: Counted in an early data release were roughly 87 million unique TCRs from HLA-typed donors.

Amplification used 60 Vbeta primers and 13 Jbeta primers. The table came from immunoSEQ multiplex PCR; TCRdb's copy has only in-frame clones and leaves some out. The table has some 220,000 clones, just over 75% seen once; the top ten hold 2.5% to 3%. The receptor comes from a woman aged 60-75 years in good health and CMV-seropositive. The V call is TRBV2, the J call TRBJ2-7; 8 nucleotides agree with TRBD1. Sequences were obtained from PBMCs. The CDR3 bases are TGTGCCAGCACGACAGGGGAGTGGACTTACGAGCAGTACTTC. It is translated as CASTTGEWTYEQYF.